The 3 T cell receptor beta chains reported below all come from one sample, sequenced in a study of cytomegalovirus exposure and HLA in healthy donors listed by TCRdb under 2017. The library was built by means of the immunoSEQ multiplex PCR assay. A mixture of 60 forward primers for TCR Vbeta segments and 13 reverse primers for TCR Jbeta segments was used in the multiplex PCR. The table was pulled from immuneACCESS by TCRdb, which kept in-frame rearrangements only. Such tables lose some clones; where checked, under half of the loss comes from unresolved V genes, and the rest has no known cause. This sample comprises roughly 200,000 clones, roughly 70% of them detected only once. The ten largest account for over 2.5% of the sample. The specimen was PBMCs. These receptors came from a male donor in good health and CMV-seronegative.

The rearrangement links TRBV7-8 to TRBJ2-7; 7 nucleotides align to TRBD2. In germline, CDR1 is SGHVS, CDR2 FQNEAQ. The CDR3 runs to 15 residues. V lost 5 bases and J lost 3; bases outside the gene matches: 10. In DNA, the CDR3 is TGTGCCAGCAGCGCCTCGGTCAGCGGGGTCTACGAGCAGTACTTC. It codes for CASSASVSGVYEQYF.

The V and J genes are TRBV2 and TRBJ1-5; 7 bases agree with TRBD1. V lost 7 bases and J lost 4; bases outside the gene matches: 10. The CDR3 covers 15 residues. Looked up from germline, CDR1 is SNHLY and CDR2 is FYNNEI. CDR3 DNA sequence: TGTGCCAGCAACCCAGACAGGGCTCGGAATCAGCCCCAGCATTTT. Its protein is CASNPDRARNQPQHF.

The chain has TRBV29-1 and TRBJ1-5; the D is unclear. Germline CDR1 reads SQVTM; CDR2 reads ANQGSEA. The V end lost 4 bases, the J end lost 7 bases, and 14 bases lay between the germline ends. The CDR3 is made up of 13 amino acids. CDR3 coding DNA: TGCAGCGTTGCCCCGGGCCCGGGACAGCCCCAGCATTTT. Translated, it gives CSVAPGPGQPQHF.